This passage covers 13 T cell receptor beta chains from one sample sequenced in a study of CD8+ T cells in alopecia areata. RNA extraction and reverse transcription yielded cDNA as sequencing template. Only in-frame clones appear in the TCRdb table, and some are missing; sequencing was by immunoSEQ multiplex PCR. Of under 150,000 clones in the sample, roughly 57% were seen once. Treatment denoted: oral pan-JAK inhibitor, 5-10 mg twice daily. Here the sequenced sample was CD4+ T cells sorted from blood, taken at week 4, from a patient treated with tofacitinib. The receptors were sampled from a human donor with alopecia areata.

The chain couples TRBV6-6 to TRBJ1-6, with a possible D match to TRBD1 (5 bases). Germline CDR1 and CDR2: MNHNY and SVGAGI (reference sequence). This CDR3 contains 13 residues. Trimming took off 0 bases at V and 12 bases at J, with 9 bases between the two ends. This CDR3 reads CASSYSKGEPLHF. The CDR3 DNA is TGTGCCAGCAGTTACTCGAAAGGGGAACCCCTCCACTTT.

The V and J genes are TRBV4-3 and TRBJ1-4, with D unresolved. V lost 0 bases to trimming and J lost 7 bases, with 9 bases between them. Per germline, CDR1 LGHNA and CDR2 YSLEER. The CDR3 is 14 amino acids. The CDR3 nucleotides are TGCGCCAGCAGCCAAGAGTGGGAGGGTGAAAAACTGTTTTTT. Amino acid sequence: CASSQEWEGEKLFF.

This clone was picked up a small number of times. The junction departs from the called germline gene at one end, perhaps through a read error. The V gene is TRBV18, the J gene TRBJ2-3, with 8 nucleotides matching TRBD1. The germline V gene has CDR1 KGHSH and CDR2 LQKENI. This CDR3 is 15 amino acids long. This CDR3 is CASSPPAGGTDTQYF. CDR3 nucleotides: TGTGCCAGCTCACCTCCCGCAGGGGGCACTGATACGCAGTATTTT. Full variable domain (rest looked up from reference TRBV18 and TRBJ2-3): NAGVMQNPRHLVRRRGQEARLRCSPMKGHSHVYWYRQLPEEGLKFMVYLQKENIIDESGMPKERFSAEFPKEGPSILRIQQVVRGDSAAYFCASSPPAGGTDTQYFGPGTRLTVL.

V and J are TRBV11-2 and TRBJ2-5; tentative D call: TRBD2 (5 bases). The germline V gene has CDR1 SGHAT and CDR2 FQNNGV. Trimming removed 0 bases from V and 7 bases from J, with 9 bases in between. The CDR3 is 13 residues long. The CDR3 bases are TGTGCCAGCAGCTTAGAGTCGGCGGGGACCCAGTACTTC. Its translation is CASSLESAGTQYF.

This clone appeared a few times. The gene calls are TRBV5-4 and TRBJ2-5, with TRBD2 matching 8 bases. Germline lookup yields CDR1 SGHNT and CDR2 YYREEE (reference sequence). After removal of 4 bases from V and 5 bases from J, the junction contained 7 bases not matched to a gene. The CDR3 totals 14 residues. The CDR3 region is CASSREGVGETQYF. CDR3 nucleotide sequence: TGTGCCAGCAGCCGGGAGGGGGTTGGGGAGACCCAGTACTTC. Complete variable domain (other parts from reference TRBV5-4 and TRBJ2-5): ETGVTQSPTHLIKTRGQQVTLRCSSQSGHNTVSWYQQALGQGPQFIFQYYREEENGRGNFPPRFSGLQFPNYSSELNVNALELDDSALYLCASSREGVGETQYFGPGTRLLVL.

This chain joins TRBV28 and TRBJ2-1; 13 positions agree with TRBD2. The CDR3 has 14 amino acids. The V and J ends lost 10 bases and 6 bases, in that order; junction bases with no gene match: 6. Germline V CDR1 and CDR2: MDHEN, SYDVKM. The CDR3 DNA reads as TGTGCCACACGAACTAGCGGGAGGGGCAATGAGCAGTTCTTC. It codes for CATRTSGRGNEQFF.

The chain has TRBV5-4 and TRBJ2-3; 8 nucleotides match TRBD2. The trim removed 9 bases at V and 6 bases at J, leaving 12 bases unmatched. The CDR3 is 14 amino acids. CDR1 and CDR2 from the germline V gene are SGHNT and YYREEE (reference sequence). For the CDR3, the DNA is TGTGCCACCCAGGGCGGGGGGCGTTTGGATACGCAGTATTTT. Translated, it gives CATQGGGRLDTQYF.

On this clone: Other nucleotide sequences from this sample produce the same CDR3. J is TRBJ2-7 and V is TRBV10-3, with TRBD1 matching 9 bases. This CDR3 comprises 14 residues. Germline-derived CDR1 and CDR2 are ENHRY and SYGVKD. Trimming took 6 bases from V and 0 from J; bases not matched to a gene: 3. The CDR3, as DNA: TGTGCCATCAGCGGACAGGGGTCCTCCTACGAGCAGTACTTC. It codes for CAISGQGSSYEQYF.

The chain is built from TRBV5-1 and TRBJ2-7; 11 nucleotides align to TRBD1. Germline CDR1 SGHRS, CDR2 YFSETQ. The V gene end was trimmed by 2 bases and the J gene end by 2 bases; junction bases not matched to a gene: 9. The CDR3 has 17 residues. The CDR3 DNA sequence: TGCGCCAGCAGCTTCCTTAACCCGGGACAGGGGGCCTACGAGCAGTACTTC. This codes for CASSFLNPGQGAYEQYF. Full variable domain (missing parts from reference TRBV5-1 and TRBJ2-7): KAGVTQTPRYLIKTRGQQVTLSCSPISGHRSVSWYQQTPGQGLQFLFEYFSETQRNKGNFPGRFSGRQFSNSRSEMNVSTLELGDSALYLCASSFLNPGQGAYEQYFGPGTRLTVT.

The chain couples TRBV23-1 to TRBJ1-2; 12 nucleotides match TRBD1. TRBV23-1 has ORF status, its function being uncertain. V lost 0 bases, J lost 3 bases, and 8 bases stayed unmatched. The CDR3 loop spans 18 amino acids. The CDR3 reads CASSQSIVGTGGDYGYTF. The CDR3 region has the DNA TGCGCCAGCAGTCAATCGATCGTAGGGACAGGGGGCGACTATGGCTACACCTTC.

The rearrangement links TRBV19 to TRBJ2-1; 8 bases line up with TRBD2. Germline V gene sequence: CDR1 LNHDA, CDR2 SQIVND (reference sequence). The V and J ends lost 6 bases and 4 bases, in that order; junction bases with no gene match: 14. The CDR3 covers 17 residues. The CDR3: CASSLSGGSSRYNEQFF. CDR3 bases: TGTGCCAGTAGCCTGAGCGGGGGCAGTTCTCGTTACAATGAGCAGTTCTTC.

This clone was observed a few times. J is TRBJ2-5 and V is TRBV25-1; maybe TRBD2 (6 bases). This CDR3 spans 18 amino acids. V was trimmed by 4 bases and J by 2 bases, leaving 23 bases between them. From germline, CDR1 is MGHDK and CDR2 SYGVNS. The CDR3 spells CASSAPPVDRGIQETQYF. The CDR3 DNA reads as TGTGCCAGCAGTGCCCCTCCCGTGGATCGGGGGATTCAAGAGACCCAGTACTTC.

The chain joins TRBV6-5 to TRBJ1-4; perhaps TRBD1 as D (6 bases). V was pared by 2 bases and J by 8 bases, with 6 bases between. CDR3 length equals 12 residues. Germline lookup yields CDR1 MNHEY and CDR2 SVGAGI. The CDR3 reads CASSYGQEKLFF. As DNA, the CDR3 is TGTGCCAGCAGTTACGGACAGGAAAAACTGTTTTTT.